This TCR beta chain was recorded in a study of regulatory T cells in long-lasting Graves disease. This clonotype was seen ten or more times. Germline assignment: CDR1 SGHTA and CDR2 FQGNSA. Trimming took off 1 base at V and 4 bases at J, with 14 bases between the two ends. The CDR3 consists of 15 residues. Building the TCR beta libraries relied on iRepertoire HTBI primers, and CDR3 regions underwent Arm-PCR. Each CDR3 protein gets one entry after TCRdb re-called the multiplex PCR reads with MiXCR. This table has about 540,000 distinct CDR3 sequences, roughly 13% appearing once. Regarding time point: newly diagnosed GD, antithyroid drugs for less than 3 months. Isolated PBMC RNA provided the starting material for the TCR library. The sample also formed part of further work on T cells in Graves' hyperthyroidism and ophthalmopathy. That report notes: Hyperthyroidism patients were newly diagnosed, had disease duration under 2 months, and were aged 18 to 65 years. Within blood appeared most thyroid clonotypes that had expanded above 0.001.

This TCR came from a man aged 25-45 years with Graves disease. The chain couples TRBV7-2 to TRBJ2-7; D unclear. The material sequenced was peripheral blood mononuclear cells (PBMCs), taken at new diagnosis, from a patient treated with antithyroid drugs. The CDR3 protein is CASSLEAQTSYEQYF. CDR3 DNA: TGTGCCAGCAGCTTAGAGGCCCAGACCTCATACGAGCAGTACTTC.